This T cell receptor beta chain was captured in a study of T cells after posttransplantation cyclophosphamide. Regarding the study as a whole: Later post-transplant blood repertoires were often dominated by donor CD8+ memory clones. After PTCy, TRB diversity resembled that of CNI/methotrexate controls. Blood and skin or GI T cell repertoires showed limited TRB overlap.

CDR1 is SGHDT and CDR2 is YYEEEE in the germline V gene. The CDR3 loop spans 14 amino acids. Profiling relied on immunoSEQ multiplex PCR, and the TCRdb table lists in-frame clones only, not all of them. Here the sample spans fewer than 25,000 clones, approximately 88% being singletons. Methotrexate plus calcineurin inhibitor accompanied controls' myeloablative marrow transplants; sampling was 1 year later. This clone was seen once. As yet, its antigen is unknown. Specimen: PBMCs, collected after an allogeneic stem cell transplant with a calcineurin inhibitor and methotrexate. The TCR sequence derives from a female patient aged 50-59 years who received an allogeneic stem cell transplant from an unrelated donor, was CMV-positive, and had chronic GVHD only. Some T cells may be the graft donor's. V gene TRBV5-6 combines with J gene TRBJ2-5; 7 positions agree with TRBD1. TRBJ2-7 explains the end of the DNA better; the J call may be wrong. CDR3 sequence reads: CASSLTGVLYEQYF. The CDR3 DNA sequence: TGTGCCAGCAGCTTGACAGGGGTCCTCTACGAGCAGTACTTC.